This TCR beta chain emerged from a study of prognosis after radiotherapy for stage I lung cancer. Regarding the study as a whole: Among expanded TCR clones, tumor specificity was not determined. After stereotactic body radiation therapy, median unique TCR clones were roughly 6,900, down from approximately 11,000.

This clonotype was seen at least ten times. The antigen is not known. Looked up from germline, CDR1 is LNHDA and CDR2 is SQIVND (reference sequence). The CDR3 covers 14 residues. The ends were cut back, 3 bases at V and 1 base at J, with 6 bases in the middle. From genomic DNA, TCR beta CDR3 was amplified by two-round multiplex PCR. Primers specific to each TRBV and TRBJ gene were used in first-round PCR. TCRdb used MiXCR to reprocess the multiplex PCR reads, holding one entry per CDR3 protein. The sample lists approximately 30,000 distinct CDR3 sequences; roughly two fifths were seen once. Researchers took 6 to 7 milliliters of peripheral blood at each of two time points.

The clonotype was recovered from a donor over 45 with non-small cell lung cancer. Specimen: PBMCs, collected before or after stereotactic body radiation therapy (not recorded which). The chain joins TRBV19 to TRBJ2-2; the D gene is possibly TRBD1 (5 bases). The CDR3, as DNA: TGTGCCAGTAGTATCCAGGGGAACACCGGGGAGCTGTTTTTT. It yields the protein CASSIQGNTGELFF.